One TCR beta chain is described in this entry. This CDR3 spans 15 amino acids. V lost 4 bases and J lost 4; bases outside the gene matches: 9. The germline gives CDR1 SGHRS, CDR2 YFSETQ. The data belong to a study of T cell responses to AZD1222 COVID-19 vaccine. Method: immunoSEQ multiplex PCR; TCRdb's copy keeps in-frame clones and lacks some. Of some 130,000 clones listed, more than 85% are singletons. The chain combines TRBV5-1 with TRBJ2-7; 9 positions match TRBD1. The origin of this receptor is an adult in good health. The material sequenced was peripheral blood, taken on day 0 of AZD1222 vaccination. In DNA, the CDR3 is TGCGCCAGCAGCCCGGGACAGGGCGTCGTGTACGAGCAGTACTTC. Protein product: CASSPGQGVVYEQYF.